Listed below are T cell receptor beta chains from one sample, sequenced in a study of T cell changes during pregnancy in multiple sclerosis. Using immunoSEQ multiplex PCR, the repertoire was profiled, and TCRdb retains in-frame clones only, with some absent. There are around 58,000 clones in the sample; more than 80% occur only once, and 0.4% to 0.5% lies in the top ten. The specimen comprised CD4+ T cells from peripheral blood mononuclear cells, sampled after pregnancy. The source of these receptors is a female donor in good health, enrolled as a control in a pregnancy study. The CDR3 runs from the conserved cysteine through the conserved F or W. D genes are given only for firm matches.

V	J	D	CDR3	DNA
TRBV7-9	TRBJ2-7	-	CASSIRGEQYF	TGTGCCAGCAGCATCAGGGGCGAGCAGTACTTC
TRBV19	TRBJ2-7	TRBD1	CASAKTGGPYEQYF	TGTGCCAGTGCTAAGACAGGGGGTCCCTACGAGCAGTACTTC
TRBV11-2	TRBJ1-1	TRBD1	CASSRNTGGTEAFF	TGTGCCAGCAGCCGTAATACAGGGGGCACTGAAGCTTTCTTT
TRBV2	TRBJ2-7	-	CASSEAQREQYF	TGTGCCAGCAGTGAAGCGCAGCGTGAGCAGTACTTC
TRBV27	TRBJ1-6	-	CASSSWTVNSPLHF	TGTGCCAGCAGTTCTTGGACAGTTAATTCACCCCTCCACTTT
TRBV9	TRBJ2-5	-	CASNPGPRGETQYF	TGTGCCAGCAACCCGGGACCTAGGGGGGAGACCCAGTACTTC
TRBV7-6	TRBJ2-3	-	CASSSGVPGTDTQYF	TGTGCCAGCAGCTCGGGGGTCCCAGGCACAGATACGCAGTATTTT
TRBV5-6	TRBJ1-6	-	CASSLGVRSPLHF	TGTGCCAGCAGCTTAGGGGTTCGTTCACCCCTCCACTTT
TRBV14	TRBJ1-6	-	CASSSDRLYNSPLHF	TGTGCCAGCAGTTCCGACAGGCTTTATAATTCACCCCTCCACTTT
TRBV15	TRBJ2-1	-	CAQPGLYTRDEQFF	TGTGCCCAACCTGGGCTATACACGAGGGATGAGCAGTTCTTC
TRBV9	TRBJ2-3	TRBD2	CASSVATSGDLLDTQYF	TGTGCCAGCAGCGTAGCGACTAGCGGGGACCTGTTAGATACGCAGTATTTT
TRBV4-3	TRBJ1-2	-	CASSQESRSNYGYTF	TGCGCCAGCAGCCAAGAATCCCGGTCTAACTATGGCTACACCTTC
TRBV6-5	TRBJ2-7	TRBD1	CASSYATGTGLYEQYF	TGTGCCAGCAGTTACGCAACCGGGACAGGGCTTTACGAGCAGTACTTC
TRBV10-3	TRBJ2-3	TRBD1	CAISEQGDTQYF	TGTGCCATCAGTGAACAGGGGGATACGCAGTATTTT